The T cell receptor (beta chain) under discussion was sequenced for a study of OX40 agonist ivuxolimab in advanced cancers. Study background: Age averaged around 60 years (range 23 to 79), and 82.7% were male. Antecedent anti-PD-1, anti-PD-L1 or anti-CTLA-4 therapy was permissible, with around 40% having received some. General observations from the study: Nonresponders, in some cases, also had low normalized T-cell clonal expansion.

Researchers took blood at baseline, on cycle 4 day 1, and on cycle 7 day 1. Here immunoSEQ multiplex PCR was the method, and the copy in TCRdb shows in-frame clones only, minus some. The sample consists of about 69,000 clones, roughly nine tenths of them appearing once. The CDR3 is 14 amino acids. V was pared by 5 bases and J by 2 bases, with 12 bases between. Germline V lookup: CDR1 SGHNT, CDR2 YENEEA. Notes on this clone: The target antigen is unknown.

The clonotype was recovered from an adult with an advanced solid tumor such as melanoma, head and neck, liver or kidney cancer. This sample comprised CD4+ or CD8+ T cells sorted from blood, obtained in a trial of the OX40 agonist ivuxolimab. The rearrangement joins TRBV11-3 to TRBJ2-5, with a weak D call TRBD1 (5 bases). The CDR3, as DNA: TGTGCCAGCAGCCCCGGACATCTACAAGAGACCCAGTACTTC. Its translation: CASSPGHLQETQYF.